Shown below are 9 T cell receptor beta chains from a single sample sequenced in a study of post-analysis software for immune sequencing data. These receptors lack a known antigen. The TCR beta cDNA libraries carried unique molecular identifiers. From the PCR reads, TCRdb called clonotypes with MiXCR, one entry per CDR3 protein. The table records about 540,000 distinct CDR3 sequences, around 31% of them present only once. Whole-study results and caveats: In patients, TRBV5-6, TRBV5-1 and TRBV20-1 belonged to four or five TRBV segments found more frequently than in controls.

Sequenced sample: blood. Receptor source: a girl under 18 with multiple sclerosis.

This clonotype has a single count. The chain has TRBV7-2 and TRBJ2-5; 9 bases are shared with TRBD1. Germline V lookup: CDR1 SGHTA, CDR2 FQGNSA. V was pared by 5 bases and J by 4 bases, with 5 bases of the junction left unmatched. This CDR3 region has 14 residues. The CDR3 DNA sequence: TGTGCCAGCAGCCCTCCGGACAGGGGAGAGACCCAGTACTTC. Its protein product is CASSPPDRGETQYF.

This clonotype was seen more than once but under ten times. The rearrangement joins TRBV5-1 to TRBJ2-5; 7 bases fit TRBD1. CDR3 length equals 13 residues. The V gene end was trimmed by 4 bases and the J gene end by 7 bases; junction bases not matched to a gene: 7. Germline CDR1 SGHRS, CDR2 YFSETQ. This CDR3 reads CASSRDSLGTQYF. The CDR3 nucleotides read TGCGCCAGCAGCCGGGACAGCCTGGGGACCCAGTACTTC.

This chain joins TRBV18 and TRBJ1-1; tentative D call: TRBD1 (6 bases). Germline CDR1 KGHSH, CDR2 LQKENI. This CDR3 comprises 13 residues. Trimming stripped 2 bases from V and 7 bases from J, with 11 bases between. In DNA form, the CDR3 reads TGTGCCAGCTCACCAAGGGGGGGCCATGAAGCTTTCTTT. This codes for CASSPRGGHEAFF.

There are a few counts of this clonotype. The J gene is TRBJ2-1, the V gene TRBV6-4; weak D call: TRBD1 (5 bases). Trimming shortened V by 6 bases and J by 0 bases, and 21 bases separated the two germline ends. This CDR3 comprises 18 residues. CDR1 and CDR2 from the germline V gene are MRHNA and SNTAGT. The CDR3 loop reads CASSKNSRVRSSYNEQFF. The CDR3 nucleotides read TGTGCCAGCAGCAAAAACTCCAGGGTTCGAAGCTCCTACAATGAGCAGTTCTTC.

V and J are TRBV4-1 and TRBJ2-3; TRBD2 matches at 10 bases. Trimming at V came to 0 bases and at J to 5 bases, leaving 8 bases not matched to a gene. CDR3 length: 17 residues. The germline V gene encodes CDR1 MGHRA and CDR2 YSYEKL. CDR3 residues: CASSQDTGASGGDTQYF. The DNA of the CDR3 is TGCGCCAGCAGCCAAGATACTGGGGCTAGCGGGGGAGATACGCAGTATTTT.

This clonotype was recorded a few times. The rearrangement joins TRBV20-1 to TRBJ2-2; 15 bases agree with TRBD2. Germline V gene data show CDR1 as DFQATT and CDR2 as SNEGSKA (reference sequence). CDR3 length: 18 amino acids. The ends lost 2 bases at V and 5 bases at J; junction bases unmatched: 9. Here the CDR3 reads CSARRGLAGGLITGELFF. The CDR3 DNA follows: TGCAGTGCTAGACGGGGACTAGCGGGGGGTCTGATAACCGGGGAGCTGTTTTTT.

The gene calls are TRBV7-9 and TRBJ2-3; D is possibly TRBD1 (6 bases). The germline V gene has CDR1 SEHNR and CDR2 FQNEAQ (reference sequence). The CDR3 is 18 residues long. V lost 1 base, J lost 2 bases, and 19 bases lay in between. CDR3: CASSLDLAQGPFTDTQYF. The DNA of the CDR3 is TGTGCCAGCAGCTTAGATCTGGCTCAGGGGCCCTTCACAGATACGCAGTATTTT.

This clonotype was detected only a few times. For the CDR3, the DNA is TGCGCCAGCAGCCAAGTCAGCGTCTCCTACAATGAGCAGTTCTTC. Protein sequence: CASSQVSVSYNEQFF. The J gene is TRBJ2-1, the V gene TRBV4-1; D not certain. CDR1 and CDR2 from the germline V gene are MGHRA and YSYEKL. The CDR3 consists of 15 residues. The V end was cut by 1 base, the J end by 0 bases, with 7 bases between.

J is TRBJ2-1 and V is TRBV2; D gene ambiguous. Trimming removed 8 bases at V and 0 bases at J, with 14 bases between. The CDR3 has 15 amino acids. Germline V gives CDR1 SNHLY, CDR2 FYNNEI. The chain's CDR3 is CASSTVESSYNEQFF. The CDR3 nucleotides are TGTGCCAGCTCCACCGTGGAAAGCTCCTACAATGAGCAGTTCTTC.